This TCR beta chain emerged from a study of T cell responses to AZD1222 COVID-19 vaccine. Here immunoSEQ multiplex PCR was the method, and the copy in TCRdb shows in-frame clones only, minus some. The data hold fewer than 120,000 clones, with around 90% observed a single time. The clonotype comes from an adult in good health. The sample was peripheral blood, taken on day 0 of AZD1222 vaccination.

The CDR3 here is CASSSPAESSYEQYF. CDR3 bases: TGTGCCAGCAGTTCCCCAGCGGAAAGCTCCTACGAGCAGTACTTC. The rearrangement joins TRBV6-5 to TRBJ2-7, with D possibly TRBD2 on 5 matching bases. Trimming cost V 4 bases and J 0 bases, with 13 bases left between them. This CDR3 is 15 amino acids long. CDR1 is MNHEY, CDR2 SVGAGI, per germline.